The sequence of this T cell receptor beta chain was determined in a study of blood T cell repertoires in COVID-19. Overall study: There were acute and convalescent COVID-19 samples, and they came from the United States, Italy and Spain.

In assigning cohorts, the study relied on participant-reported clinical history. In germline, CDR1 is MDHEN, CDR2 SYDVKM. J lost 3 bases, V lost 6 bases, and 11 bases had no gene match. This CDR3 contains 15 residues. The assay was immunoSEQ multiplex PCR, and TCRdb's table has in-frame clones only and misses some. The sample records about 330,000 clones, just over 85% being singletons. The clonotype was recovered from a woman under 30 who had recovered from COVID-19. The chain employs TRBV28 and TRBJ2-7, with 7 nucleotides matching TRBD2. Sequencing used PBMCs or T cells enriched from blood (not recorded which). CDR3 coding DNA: TGTGCCAGCAGCCGCCCAAGCGGGGACCGCTACGAGCAGTACTTC. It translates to CASSRPSGDRYEQYF.